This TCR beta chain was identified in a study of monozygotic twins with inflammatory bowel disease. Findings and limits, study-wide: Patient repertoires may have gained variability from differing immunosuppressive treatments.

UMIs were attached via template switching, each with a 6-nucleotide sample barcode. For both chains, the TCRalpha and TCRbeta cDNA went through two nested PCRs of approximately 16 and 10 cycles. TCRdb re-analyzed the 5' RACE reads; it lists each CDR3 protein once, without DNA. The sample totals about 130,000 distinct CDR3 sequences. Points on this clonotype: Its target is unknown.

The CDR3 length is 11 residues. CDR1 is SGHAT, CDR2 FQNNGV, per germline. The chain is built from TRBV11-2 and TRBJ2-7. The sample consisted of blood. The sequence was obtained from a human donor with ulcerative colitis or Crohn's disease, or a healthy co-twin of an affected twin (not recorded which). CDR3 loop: CASSLSRRQYF.